This T cell receptor (beta chain) came from a study of blood T cells in healthy people across ages. Study results and caveats: Unsorted PBMCs prevented conclusive naive versus antigen-experienced comparison.

Germline V lookup: CDR1 SEHNR, CDR2 FQNEAQ (reference sequence). V was cut by 4 bases and J by 14 bases, with 11 bases left in between. CDR3 length: 11 amino acids. Together with a sample-barcoded 5' primer, a J-beta primer mix was included in a second PCR lasting roughly 6 to 12 cycles. MiXCR, run by TCRdb on the 5' RACE reads, gives a single entry per CDR3 protein. The data show 650,000 to 950,000 distinct CDR3 sequences, under 45% seen once. This clonotype has just one count. Its antigen is undetermined. A much larger clone differs by one base, so this may be a read error. The sample comprised blood. The sequence was collected from a man in his 60s in good health. The V call is TRBV7-9, the J call TRBJ1-4; D is unresolved. The CDR3 bases are TGTGCCAGCAGCTCCGGAGAGCCCCTGTTTTTT. Translated: CASSSGEPLFF.